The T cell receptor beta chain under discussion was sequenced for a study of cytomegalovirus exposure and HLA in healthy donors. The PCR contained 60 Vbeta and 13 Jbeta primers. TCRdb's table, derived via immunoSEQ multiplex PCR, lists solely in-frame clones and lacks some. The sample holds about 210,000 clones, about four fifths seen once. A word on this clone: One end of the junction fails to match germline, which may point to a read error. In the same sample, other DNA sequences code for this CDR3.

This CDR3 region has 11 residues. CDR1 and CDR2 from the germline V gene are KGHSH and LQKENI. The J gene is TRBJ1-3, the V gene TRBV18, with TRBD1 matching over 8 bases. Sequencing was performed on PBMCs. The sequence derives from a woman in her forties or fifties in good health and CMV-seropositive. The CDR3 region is CASGQGLLEAF. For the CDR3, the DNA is TGTGCCAGCGGACAGGGACTCCTGGAAGCTTTT.